The 19 T cell receptor beta chains below were found in one sample sequenced in a study of technical replicates of blood from a few donors. Some clones are missing from TCRdb's copy, which holds only in-frame ones; the method was immunoSEQ multiplex PCR. The profile covers approximately 87,000 clones, with about 95% appearing a single time and about 0.35% taken by the ten largest. Sequenced material: T cells isolated from PBMCs. These receptors came from a human donor in good health.

This sequence joins TRBV28 and TRBJ2-7; D is perhaps TRBD1 (7 bases). CDR1 MDHEN and CDR2 SYDVKM come from the germline V gene. The CDR3 spans 16 residues. V gave up 6 bases and J gave up 0 bases, with 18 bases separating them. Here the CDR3 DNA reads TGTGCCAGCAGGGACTACAGGGGCCCATCCTCCTACGAGCAGTACTTC. Amino acid sequence: CASRDYRGPSSYEQYF.

This clone was recorded only once. J is TRBJ2-7 and V is TRBV9; 7 bases are shared with TRBD1. Looked up from germline, CDR1 is SGDLS and CDR2 is YYNGEE. V lost 1 base to trimming and J lost 0 bases; unmatched junction nucleotides: 7. The CDR3 spans 16 residues. In DNA form, the CDR3 reads TGTGCCAGCAGCGTATCGGGACAGCCGAGCTCCTACGAGCAGTACTTC. Protein: CASSVSGQPSSYEQYF.

The J gene is TRBJ1-2, the V gene TRBV28; D unresolved. The germline V gene has CDR1 MDHEN and CDR2 SYDVKM. The CDR3 is 13 amino acids. V lost 5 bases to trimming and J lost 2 bases, with 9 bases between them. CDR3 nucleotide sequence: TGTGCCAGCAGTCCTAGTCAGAACTATGGCTACACCTTC. Amino acid sequence: CASSPSQNYGYTF.

This clone has just one count. The chain employs TRBV4-1 and TRBJ2-7; TRBD2 might be the D (6 bases). Trimming shortened V by 2 bases and J by 3 bases, and 20 bases separated the two germline ends. Per the germline V gene, CDR1 is MGHRA and CDR2 is YSYEKL. This CDR3 has 17 residues. The chain's CDR3 is CASSQTIVTGTFYEQYF. The CDR3 bases are TGCGCCAGCAGCCAAACTATCGTGACCGGGACTTTCTACGAGCAGTACTTC.

The chain joins TRBV13 to TRBJ2-1, with 7 bases that match TRBD1. The CDR3 totals 15 residues. Trimming removed 6 bases from V and 4 bases from J; junction bases left unmatched: 9. Germline loops: CDR1 PRHDT, CDR2 FYEKMQ (reference sequence). The CDR3 DNA sequence: TGTGCCAGCAGTCCGAGACAGGGTATTTACAATGAGCAGTTCTTC. Amino acids: CASSPRQGIYNEQFF.

V is TRBV4-1 and J is TRBJ2-5; the match to TRBD2 covers 14 bases. The V gene end was trimmed by 3 bases and the J gene end by 1 base; junction bases not matched to a gene: 1. Germline lookup yields CDR1 MGHRA and CDR2 YSYEKL. The CDR3 sequence is 16 residues long. The CDR3 sequence is CASSQGTSGSQETQYF. The CDR3 DNA sequence: TGCGCCAGCAGCCAGGGGACTAGCGGGAGCCAAGAGACCCAGTACTTC.

The chain's CDR3 is CARGADNEKLFF. CDR3 nucleotides: TGTGCCAGAGGGGCGGATAATGAAAAACTGTTTTTT. The chain uses TRBV6-5 and TRBJ1-4, with D maybe TRBD1 (5 bases). Trimming took 9 bases from V and 4 from J, leaving 9 bases between them. In germline, CDR1 is MNHEY, CDR2 SVGAGI. The CDR3 sequence is 12 residues long.

This clone appeared once. The chain links TRBV27 to TRBJ2-7; weak D call: TRBD1 (6 bases). Trimming removed 3 bases from V and 1 base from J, with 7 bases in between. This CDR3 comprises 13 residues. In germline, CDR1 is MNHEY, CDR2 SMNVEV (reference sequence). The CDR3 loop reads CASSFGQSYEQYF. The CDR3 DNA follows: TGTGCCAGCAGTTTCGGACAGTCCTACGAGCAGTACTTC.

V gene TRBV6-5 combines with J gene TRBJ1-1; the D gene is possibly TRBD1 (5 bases). Germline CDR1 and CDR2: MNHEY and SVGAGI. This CDR3 comprises 13 residues. Trimming shortened V by 6 bases and J by 1 base, and 9 bases separated the two germline ends. CDR3: CASRSTENTEAFF. Here the CDR3 DNA reads TGTGCCAGCAGGTCGACAGAGAACACTGAAGCTTTCTTT.

The genes are TRBV6-6 and TRBJ2-7; no reliable D call. V was shortened by 0 bases and J by 3 bases, with 9 bases between the two germline ends. Germline CDR1 MNHNY, CDR2 SVGAGI (reference sequence). The length of the CDR3 is 14 residues. CDR3 region: CASSYSSGNYEQYF. The CDR3 DNA is TGTGCCAGCAGTTACTCGTCAGGTAACTACGAGCAGTACTTC.

The V gene is TRBV6-5, the J gene TRBJ2-4; TRBD2 is a possible D gene (5 bases). This CDR3 contains 14 residues. V lost 4 bases and J lost 1, with 8 bases in between. Germline CDR1 and CDR2: MNHEY and SVGAGI. The CDR3 nucleotides read TGTGCCAGCAGTTTGGGAGACGCCAAAAACATTCAGTACTTC. Encoded protein: CASSLGDAKNIQYF.

A single count supports this clone. V and J are TRBV5-1 and TRBJ2-7, with 7 bases aligning to TRBD2. Germline trimming cut 0 bases from V and 2 bases from J; bases unmatched to any gene: 5. CDR3 length equals 15 residues. Germline CDR1 reads SGHRS; CDR2 reads YFSETQ. The chain's CDR3 is CASSLVQRGTYEQYF. DNA of the CDR3: TGCGCCAGCAGCTTGGTCCAGCGGGGCACCTACGAGCAGTACTTC.

Only a few counts were recorded for this clone. The rearrangement links TRBV6-5 to TRBJ1-1; 7 positions match TRBD1. The CDR3 loop spans 13 amino acids. CDR1 is MNHEY, CDR2 SVGAGI, per germline. V shed 5 bases and J 4 bases; nucleotides not matched to a gene: 4. CDR3 sequence reads: CASSKGALTEAFF. Here the CDR3 DNA reads TGTGCCAGCAGTAAGGGGGCCCTCACTGAAGCTTTCTTT.

V usage is TRBV4-2 and J usage is TRBJ2-7, with TRBD2 identical over 9 bases. V was clipped by 1 base and J by 1 base; unmatched bases: 2. The germline V gene encodes CDR1 LGHNA and CDR2 YNFKEQ. The length of the CDR3 is 15 residues. As DNA, the CDR3 is TGTGCCAGCAGCCAAGGGACTAGCGCATCCTACGAGCAGTACTTC. Encoded protein: CASSQGTSASYEQYF.

V is TRBV29-1 and J is TRBJ2-7, with D maybe TRBD1 (7 bases). V gave up 6 bases and J gave up 0 bases, with 12 bases separating them. CDR1 and CDR2 from the germline V gene are SQVTM and ANQGSEA. The CDR3 runs to 13 residues. The CDR3 sequence: CSVRDSNSYEQYF. The CDR3 nucleotides read TGCAGCGTGCGGGACAGTAACTCCTACGAGCAGTACTTC.

This clone was counted once. V usage is TRBV11-2 and J usage is TRBJ2-1; 15 nucleotides agree with TRBD2. J gave up 4 bases and V 5 bases, and 12 bases lay outside the gene matches. The CDR3 runs 19 residues. Germline V lookup: CDR1 SGHAT, CDR2 FQNNGV. The CDR3 nucleotides read TGTGCCAGCAGCCCAGACCCCGGGACTAGCGGGAGGCGTTACAATGAGCAGTTCTTC. Protein sequence: CASSPDPGTSGRRYNEQFF.

The J gene is TRBJ2-7, the V gene TRBV4-1, with TRBD1 matching over 10 bases. This CDR3 is built from 14 residues. Germline-derived CDR1 and CDR2 are MGHRA and YSYEKL. J gave up 5 bases and V 4 bases, and 5 bases lay outside the gene matches. CDR3 loop: CASSLRDRGDEQYF. CDR3 DNA sequence: TGCGCCAGCAGCCTCCGGGACAGGGGCGACGAGCAGTACTTC.

This clone came up once. V usage is TRBV19 and J usage is TRBJ1-5; 9 bases fit TRBD1. The J segment lost 5 bases and the V segment lost 6 bases, leaving 5 bases of the junction unmatched. Germline lookup yields CDR1 LNHDA and CDR2 SQIVND (reference sequence). The CDR3 length is 14 residues. The CDR3 is CASRTGQGHQPQHF. CDR3 DNA: TGTGCCAGTAGAACCGGACAGGGGCATCAGCCCCAGCATTTT.

The chain joins TRBV28 to TRBJ1-3; TRBD1 matches 7 bases. The V and J ends lost 8 bases and 0 bases, in that order; junction bases with no gene match: 10. Germline assignment: CDR1 MDHEN and CDR2 SYDVKM. The CDR3 length is 16 residues. This CDR3 reads CASFQGQFFSGNTIYF. CDR3 coding DNA: TGTGCCAGCTTTCAGGGACAGTTTTTCTCTGGAAACACCATATATTTT.